This T cell receptor beta chain was recorded in a study of OX40 agonist ivuxolimab in advanced cancers. Study in general: Mean age about 60 years, range roughly 23 to 79; roughly 82% male. Study-wide findings and caveats: By week 6 at 0.1 to 3.0 mg/kg, blood CD4+ and CD8+ T cells had expanded clonally.

This CDR3 contains 17 residues. Germline V gene data show CDR1 as SGHTS and CDR2 as YDEGEE. With 3 bases removed from V and 0 bases from J, the gap between germline ends came to 18 bases. Of note for this clone: What it binds is not known.

Profiling relied on immunoSEQ multiplex PCR, and the TCRdb table lists in-frame clones only, not all of them. The top ten clones hold under 35% of a sample with about 15,000 clones, approximately 80% of them seen once. Cycle 7 day 1, cycle 4 day 1, and baseline were the timepoints at which blood was sampled. The chain uses TRBV5-8 and TRBJ2-5; perhaps TRBD2 as D (5 bases). This specimen consisted of CD4+ or CD8+ T cells sorted from blood, obtained in a trial of the OX40 agonist ivuxolimab. This TCR was recovered from an adult with an advanced solid tumor such as melanoma, head and neck, liver or kidney cancer. The CDR3 nucleotides read TGTGCCAGCAGCTCTAGCTCGAGGACTCCCTACCAAGAGACCCAGTACTTC. Translating it yields CASSSSSRTPYQETQYF.